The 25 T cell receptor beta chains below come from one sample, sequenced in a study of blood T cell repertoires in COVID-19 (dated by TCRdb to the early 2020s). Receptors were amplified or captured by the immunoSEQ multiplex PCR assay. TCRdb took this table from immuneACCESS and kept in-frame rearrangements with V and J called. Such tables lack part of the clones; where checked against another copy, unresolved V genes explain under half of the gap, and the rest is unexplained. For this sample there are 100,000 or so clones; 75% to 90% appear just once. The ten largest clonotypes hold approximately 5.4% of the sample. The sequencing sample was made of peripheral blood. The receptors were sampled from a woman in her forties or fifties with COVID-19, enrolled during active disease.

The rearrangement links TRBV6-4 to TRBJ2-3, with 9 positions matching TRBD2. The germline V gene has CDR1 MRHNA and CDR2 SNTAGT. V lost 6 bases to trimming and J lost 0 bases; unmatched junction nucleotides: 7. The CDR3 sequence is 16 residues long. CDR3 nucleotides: TGTGCCAGCAGCCCGACTAGCGGTGCTAGCACAGATACGCAGTATTTT. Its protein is CASSPTSGASTDTQYF.

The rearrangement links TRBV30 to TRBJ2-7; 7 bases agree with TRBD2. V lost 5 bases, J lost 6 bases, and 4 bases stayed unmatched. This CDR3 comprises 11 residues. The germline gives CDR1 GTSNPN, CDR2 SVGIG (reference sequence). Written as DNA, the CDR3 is TGTGCCTGGGCTACTAGCGTCGAGCAGTACTTC. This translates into CAWATSVEQYF.

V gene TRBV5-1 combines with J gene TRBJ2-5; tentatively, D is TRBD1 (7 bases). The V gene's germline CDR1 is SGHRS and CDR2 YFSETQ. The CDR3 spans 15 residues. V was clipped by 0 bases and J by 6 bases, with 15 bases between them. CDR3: CASSLAEGAVKTQYF. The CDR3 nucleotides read TGCGCCAGCAGCTTGGCGGAGGGGGCGGTGAAGACCCAGTACTTC. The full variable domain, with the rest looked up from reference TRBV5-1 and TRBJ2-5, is KAGVTQTPRYLIKTRGQQVTLSCSPISGHRSVSWYQQTPGQGLQFLFEYFSETQRNKGNFPGRFSGRQFSNSRSEMNVSTLELGDSALYLCASSLAEGAVKTQYFGPGTRLLVL.

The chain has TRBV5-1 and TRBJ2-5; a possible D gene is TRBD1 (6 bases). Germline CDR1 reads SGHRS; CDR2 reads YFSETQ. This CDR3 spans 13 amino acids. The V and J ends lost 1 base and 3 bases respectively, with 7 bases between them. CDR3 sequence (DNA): TGCGCCAGCAGCTTGAGGGGGAAAGAGACCCAGTACTTC. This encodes CASSLRGKETQYF.

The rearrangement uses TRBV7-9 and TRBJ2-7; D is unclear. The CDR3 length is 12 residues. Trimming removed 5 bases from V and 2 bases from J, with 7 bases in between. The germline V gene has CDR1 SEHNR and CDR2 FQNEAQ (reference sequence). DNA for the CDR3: TGTGCCAGCAGCCAGGCCGCCTACGAGCAGTACTTC. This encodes CASSQAAYEQYF.

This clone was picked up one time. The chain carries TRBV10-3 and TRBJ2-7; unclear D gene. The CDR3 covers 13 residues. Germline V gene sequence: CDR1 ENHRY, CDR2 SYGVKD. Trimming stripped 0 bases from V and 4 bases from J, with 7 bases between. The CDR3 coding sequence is TGTGCCATCAGTGAGTCTCCCCCGTACGAGCAGTACTTC. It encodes CAISESPPYEQYF.

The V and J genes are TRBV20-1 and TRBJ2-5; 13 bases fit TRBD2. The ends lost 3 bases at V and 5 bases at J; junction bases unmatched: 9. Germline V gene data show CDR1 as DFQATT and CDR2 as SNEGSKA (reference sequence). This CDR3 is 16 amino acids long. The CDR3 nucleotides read TGCAGTGCTAGTTCACTAGCGGGGGGGCCTCTGGAGACCCAGTACTTC. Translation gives CSASSLAGGPLETQYF.

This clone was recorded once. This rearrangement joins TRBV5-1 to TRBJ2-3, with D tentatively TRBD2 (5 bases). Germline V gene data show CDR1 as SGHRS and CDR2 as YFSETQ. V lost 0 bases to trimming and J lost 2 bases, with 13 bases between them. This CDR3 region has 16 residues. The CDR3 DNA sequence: TGCGCCAGCAGCTTGGTTACCGGGATTCTCACAGATACGCAGTATTTT. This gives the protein CASSLVTGILTDTQYF.

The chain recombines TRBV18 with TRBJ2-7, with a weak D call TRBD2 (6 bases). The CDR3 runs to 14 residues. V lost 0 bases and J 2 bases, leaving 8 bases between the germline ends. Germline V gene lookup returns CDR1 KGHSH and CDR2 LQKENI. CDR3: CASSPPGRPYEQYF. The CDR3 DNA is TGTGCCAGCTCACCACCCGGGAGACCCTACGAGCAGTACTTC. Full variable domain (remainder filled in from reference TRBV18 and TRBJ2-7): NAGVMQNPRHLVRRRGQEARLRCSPMKGHSHVYWYRQLPEEGLKFMVYLQKENIIDESGMPKERFSAEFPKEGPSILRIQQVVRGDSAAYFCASSPPGRPYEQYFGPGTRLTVT.

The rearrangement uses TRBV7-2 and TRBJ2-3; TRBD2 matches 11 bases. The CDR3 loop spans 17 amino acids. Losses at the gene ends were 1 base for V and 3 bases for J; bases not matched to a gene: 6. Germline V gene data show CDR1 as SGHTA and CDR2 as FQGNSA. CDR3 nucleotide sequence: TGTGCCAGCAGCTTAGTGACGGGACTAGCGGCGACAGATACGCAGTATTTT. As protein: CASSLVTGLAATDTQYF. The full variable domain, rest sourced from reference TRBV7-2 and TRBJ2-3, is GAGVSQSPSNKVTEKGKDVELRCDPISGHTALYWYRQSLGQGLEFLIYFQGNSAPDKSGLPSDRFSAERTGGSVSTLTIQRTQQEDSAVYLCASSLVTGLAATDTQYFGPGTRLTVL.

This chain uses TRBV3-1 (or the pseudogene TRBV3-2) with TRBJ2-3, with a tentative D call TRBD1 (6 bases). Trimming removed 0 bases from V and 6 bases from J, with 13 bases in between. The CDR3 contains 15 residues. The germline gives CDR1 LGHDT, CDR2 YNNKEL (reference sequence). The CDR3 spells CASSQEGATIDTQYF. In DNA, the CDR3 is TGTGCCAGCAGCCAAGAGGGGGCCACCATTGATACGCAGTATTTT.

In DNA form, the CDR3 reads TGCAGCGTTGAAGTTTATAGTAGCGGGGGTGGTACGCAGTATTTT. This translates into CSVEVYSSGGGTQYF. J is TRBJ2-3 and V is TRBV29-1, with TRBD2 matching 9 bases. The CDR3 is 15 residues long. In germline, CDR1 is SQVTM, CDR2 ANQGSEA. V was pared by 1 base and J by 8 bases, with 10 bases of the junction left unmatched.

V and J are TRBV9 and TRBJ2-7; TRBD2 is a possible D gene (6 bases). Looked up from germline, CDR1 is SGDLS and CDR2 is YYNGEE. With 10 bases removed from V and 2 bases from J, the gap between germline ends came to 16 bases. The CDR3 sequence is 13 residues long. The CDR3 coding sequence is TGTGCCTGGCGGGATGGCGGACCCTACGAGCAGTACTTC. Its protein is CAWRDGGPYEQYF.

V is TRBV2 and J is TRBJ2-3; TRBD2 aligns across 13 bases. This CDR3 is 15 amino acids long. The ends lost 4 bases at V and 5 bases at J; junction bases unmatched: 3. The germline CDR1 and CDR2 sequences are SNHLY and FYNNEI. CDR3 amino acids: CASSVLAGGLDTQYF. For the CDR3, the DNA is TGTGCCAGCAGTGTACTAGCGGGGGGGCTAGATACGCAGTATTTT. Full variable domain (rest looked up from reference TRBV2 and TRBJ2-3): EPEVTQTPSHQVTQMGQEVILRCVPISNHLYFYWYRQILGQKVEFLVSFYNNEISEKSEIFDDQFSVERPDGSNFTLKIRSTKLEDSAMYFCASSVLAGGLDTQYFGPGTRLTVL.

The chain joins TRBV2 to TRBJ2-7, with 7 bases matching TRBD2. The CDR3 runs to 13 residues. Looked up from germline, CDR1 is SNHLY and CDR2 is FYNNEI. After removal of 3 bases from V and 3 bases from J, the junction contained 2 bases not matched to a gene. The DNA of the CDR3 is TGTGCCAGCAGTGACACGGGGGGCTACGAGCAGTACTTC. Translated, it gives CASSDTGGYEQYF.

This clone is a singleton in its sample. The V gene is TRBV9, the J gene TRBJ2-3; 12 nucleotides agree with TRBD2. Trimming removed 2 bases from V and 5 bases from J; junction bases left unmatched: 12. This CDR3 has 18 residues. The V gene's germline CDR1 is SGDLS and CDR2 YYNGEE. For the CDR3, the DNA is TGTGCCAGCAGCGTTGGGGGCCCTAGCGGGGGGGCCGAAGATACGCAGTATTTT. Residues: CASSVGGPSGGAEDTQYF.

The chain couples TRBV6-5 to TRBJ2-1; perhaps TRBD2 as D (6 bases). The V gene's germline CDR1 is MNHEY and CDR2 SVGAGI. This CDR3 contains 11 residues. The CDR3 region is CATTSTIEQFF. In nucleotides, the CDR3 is TGTGCGACTACTAGCACTATTGAGCAGTTCTTC.

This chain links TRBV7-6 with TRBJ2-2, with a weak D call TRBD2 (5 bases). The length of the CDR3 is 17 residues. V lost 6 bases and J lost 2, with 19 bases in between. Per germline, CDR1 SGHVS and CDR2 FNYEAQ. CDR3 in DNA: TGTGCCAGCAGTCTTAGAATGACTAATTTTAACACCGGGGAGCTGTTTTTT. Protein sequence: CASSLRMTNFNTGELFF.

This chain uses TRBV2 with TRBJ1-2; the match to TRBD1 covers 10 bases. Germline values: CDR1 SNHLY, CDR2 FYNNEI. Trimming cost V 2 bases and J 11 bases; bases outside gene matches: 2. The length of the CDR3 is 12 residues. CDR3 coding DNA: TGTGCCAGCAGTGAACGGGACAGGGGATACACCTTC. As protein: CASSERDRGYTF.

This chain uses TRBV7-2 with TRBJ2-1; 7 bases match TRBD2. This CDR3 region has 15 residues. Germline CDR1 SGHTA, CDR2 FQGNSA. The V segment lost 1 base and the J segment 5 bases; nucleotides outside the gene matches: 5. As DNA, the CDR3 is TGTGCCAGCAGCTTAGTGGGGGGGTTAAACAATGAGCAGTTCTTC. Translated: CASSLVGGLNNEQFF.

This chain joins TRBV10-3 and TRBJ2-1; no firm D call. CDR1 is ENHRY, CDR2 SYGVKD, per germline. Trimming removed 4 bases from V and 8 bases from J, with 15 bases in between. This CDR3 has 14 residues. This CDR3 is CAISAPAPRYEQFF. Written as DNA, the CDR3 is TGTGCCATCAGTGCTCCGGCCCCGCGGTATGAGCAGTTCTTC.

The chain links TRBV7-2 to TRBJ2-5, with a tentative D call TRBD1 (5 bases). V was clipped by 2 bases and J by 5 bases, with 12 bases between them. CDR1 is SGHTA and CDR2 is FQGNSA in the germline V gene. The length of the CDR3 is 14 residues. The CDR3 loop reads CASSLNGARETQYF. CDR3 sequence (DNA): TGTGCCAGCAGCTTAAATGGGGCAAGGGAGACCCAGTACTTC. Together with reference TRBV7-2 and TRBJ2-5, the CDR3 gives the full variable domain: GAGVSQSPSNKVTEKGKDVELRCDPISGHTALYWYRQSLGQGLEFLIYFQGNSAPDKSGLPSDRFSAERTGGSVSTLTIQRTQQEDSAVYLCASSLNGARETQYFGPGTRLLVL.

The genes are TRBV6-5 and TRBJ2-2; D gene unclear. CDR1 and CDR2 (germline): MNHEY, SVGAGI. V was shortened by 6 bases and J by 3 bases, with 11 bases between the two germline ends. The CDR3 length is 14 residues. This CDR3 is CASRWQDHTGELFF. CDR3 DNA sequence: TGTGCCAGCAGGTGGCAGGATCACACCGGGGAGCTGTTTTTT.

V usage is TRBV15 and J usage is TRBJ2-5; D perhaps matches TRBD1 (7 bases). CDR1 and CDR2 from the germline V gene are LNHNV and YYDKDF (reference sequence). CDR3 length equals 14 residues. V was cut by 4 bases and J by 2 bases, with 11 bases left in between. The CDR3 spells CATSIQGGQETQYF. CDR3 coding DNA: TGTGCCACCAGCATCCAGGGGGGACAAGAGACCCAGTACTTC.

As DNA, the CDR3 is TGTGCCAGCAGCTTGTCAGGGGGCTATGGCTACACCTTC. Its translation: CASSLSGGYGYTF. This sequence joins TRBV7-9 and TRBJ1-2; 7 nucleotides line up with TRBD1. V lost 3 bases to trimming and J lost 4 bases; unmatched junction nucleotides: 2. Germline CDR1 and CDR2: SEHNR and FQNEAQ (reference sequence). This CDR3 spans 13 amino acids. Filled out from reference TRBV7-9 and TRBJ1-2, the complete variable domain reads DTGVSQNPRHKITKRGQNVTFRCDPISEHNRLYWYRQTLGQGPEFLTYFQNEAQLEKSRLLSDRFSAERPKGSFSTLEIQRTEQGDSAMYLCASSLSGGYGYTFGSGTRLTVV.